These 26 T cell receptor beta chains came from one sample sequenced in a study of blood T cell repertoires in COVID-19 (dated by TCRdb to the early 2020s). Libraries were constructed by the immunoSEQ multiplex PCR assay. TCRdb retrieved this table from immuneACCESS and kept in-frame rearrangements only. Not all clones are present; in checked studies, unresolved V genes account for under half, and no reason is known for the remainder. Within this sample are 170,000 or so clones, with more than 70% of them counted one time only. The ten largest clonotypes hold 5.5% to 7% of the sample. The sequenced material came from peripheral blood. The receptor set was obtained from a man aged 50-59 years with active or convalescent COVID-19.

The chain links TRBV5-1 to TRBJ1-3; D not certain. Germline CDR1 is SGHRS and CDR2 is YFSETQ. This CDR3 spans 12 amino acids. V lost 4 bases and J 4 bases, leaving 6 bases between the germline ends. CDR3 residues: CASSPSGNTIYF. In nucleotides, the CDR3 is TGCGCCAGCAGCCCCTCCGGAAACACCATATATTTT.

The chain employs TRBV28 and TRBJ2-7; possible D gene TRBD1, 6 bases. Germline CDR1 and CDR2: MDHEN and SYDVKM. This CDR3 has 16 amino acids. The V end was cut by 2 bases, the J end by 4 bases, with 18 bases between. For the CDR3, the DNA is TGTGCCAGCAGTTTAATCAGTGGAGGACAGCGGTACGAGCAGTACTTC. Translating gives CASSLISGGQRYEQYF.

This chain uses TRBV18 with TRBJ2-5; 7 bases are a match to TRBD1. J gave up 3 bases and V 2 bases, and 3 bases lay outside the gene matches. The CDR3 runs to 14 residues. The V gene's germline CDR1 is KGHSH and CDR2 LQKENI. CDR3 loop: CASSPTGTEETQYF. The CDR3 region has the DNA TGTGCCAGCTCACCAACGGGGACAGAAGAGACCCAGTACTTC.

The V call is TRBV10-1, the J call TRBJ2-3; D is unclear. The CDR3 is made up of 12 amino acids. The ends were cut back, 5 bases at V and 2 bases at J, with 5 bases in the middle. The germline V gene encodes CDR1 WNHNN and CDR2 SYGVQD (reference sequence). CDR3 sequence (DNA): TGCGCCAGCAGTCTGTACACAGATACGCAGTATTTT. This sequence encodes CASSLYTDTQYF.

This chain connects TRBV7-9 to TRBJ1-5, with TRBD1 matching 10 bases. This CDR3 has 17 residues. Germline CDR1 is SEHNR and CDR2 is FQNEAQ (reference sequence). V lost 0 bases to trimming and J lost 0 bases; unmatched junction nucleotides: 2. The CDR3 nucleotides are TGTGCCAGCAGCTTAGCCCGGGACAGGGGTAGCAATCAGCCCCAGCATTTT. It specifies CASSLARDRGSNQPQHF.

This chain links TRBV24-1 with TRBJ1-6; a weak D match, TRBD1 (6 bases). The CDR3 spans 14 residues. Germline CDR1 reads KGHDR; CDR2 reads SFDVKD. The V gene lost 3 bases and the J gene lost 8 bases, with 10 bases spanning the gap. The CDR3 loop is CATSDSRGDSPLHF. The CDR3 DNA sequence: TGTGCCACCAGTGATAGCAGGGGTGATTCACCCCTCCACTTT.

This clone occurred a few times. The chain uses TRBV5-1 and TRBJ1-1, with D unresolved. Germline V gives CDR1 SGHRS, CDR2 YFSETQ. The CDR3 covers 18 residues. V gave up 0 bases and J gave up 0 bases, with 18 bases separating them. In nucleotides, the CDR3 is TGCGCCAGCAGCTTGGCGAACACGTTATTACAGATGAACACTGAAGCTTTCTTT. The encoded protein is CASSLANTLLQMNTEAFF. Full variable domain (rest looked up from reference TRBV5-1 and TRBJ1-1): KAGVTQTPRYLIKTRGQQVTLSCSPISGHRSVSWYQQTPGQGLQFLFEYFSETQRNKGNFPGRFSGRQFSNSRSEMNVSTLELGDSALYLCASSLANTLLQMNTEAFFGQGTRLTVV.

This clone has only one observation. V gene TRBV29-1 combines with J gene TRBJ1-1; D is uncertain. This CDR3 spans 11 amino acids. V shed 6 bases and J shed 2 bases, with 7 bases lying between them. Germline V gene lookup returns CDR1 SQVTM and CDR2 ANQGSEA. CDR3 sequence (DNA): TGCAGCGTAGTAGAAAACACTGAAGCTTTCTTT. Its protein product is CSVVENTEAFF.

This chain uses TRBV10-3 with TRBJ1-2; D unclear. This CDR3 spans 16 amino acids. Per germline, CDR1 ENHRY and CDR2 SYGVKD. Trimming pared 4 bases from V and 1 base from J, leaving 16 bases between. This CDR3 is CAISGSQRAFNYGYTF. The CDR3 bases are TGTGCCATCAGTGGGTCTCAGAGGGCTTTTAACTATGGCTACACCTTC.

The V call is TRBV6-5, the J call TRBJ2-2, with D perhaps matching TRBD2 (5 bases). The CDR3 consists of 15 residues. The V end lost 9 bases, the J end lost 0 bases, and 14 bases lay between the germline ends. In germline, CDR1 is MNHEY, CDR2 SVGAGI. In DNA form, the CDR3 reads TGTGCCAGTAGAGGTGGGGAGTCGAACACCGGGGAGCTGTTTTTT. This codes for CASRGGESNTGELFF.

This sequence joins TRBV5-1 and TRBJ2-2; 8 bases are shared with TRBD1. From germline, CDR1 is SGHRS and CDR2 YFSETQ. The CDR3 has 16 amino acids. V gave up 4 bases and J gave up 1 base; unmatched junction bases: 6. The CDR3 region is CASSPRDRGNTGELFF. CDR3 nucleotide sequence: TGCGCCAGCAGCCCTAGAGACAGGGGGAACACCGGGGAGCTGTTTTTT.

This chain uses TRBV5-5 with TRBJ1-2; D is unclear. The V end was cut by 4 bases, the J end by 6 bases, with 13 bases between. The CDR3 totals 13 residues. CDR1 SGHKS and CDR2 YYEKEE come from the germline V gene (reference sequence). As DNA, the CDR3 is TGTGCCAGCAGCCGGGGTGATTCGGATGGCTACACCTTC. The encoded protein is CASSRGDSDGYTF.

The gene calls are TRBV10-2 and TRBJ2-2, with D possibly matching TRBD1 (5 bases). CDR3 size: 13 residues. Trimming stripped 3 bases from V and 4 bases from J, with 6 bases between. Per germline, CDR1 WSHSY and CDR2 SAAADI. CDR3: CASSDRATGELFF. The CDR3 DNA reads TGCGCCAGCAGTGACAGGGCCACCGGGGAGCTGTTTTTT.

This rearrangement joins TRBV7-2 to TRBJ2-7; 10 bases agree with TRBD2. This CDR3 comprises 14 residues. The V gene's germline CDR1 is SGHTA and CDR2 FQGNSA. V was clipped by 6 bases and J by 6 bases; unmatched bases: 8. The CDR3 spells CASRTSGAFAEQYF. In nucleotides, the CDR3 is TGTGCCAGCAGAACTAGCGGGGCCTTCGCCGAGCAGTACTTC.

The chain links TRBV27 to TRBJ1-2; unclear D gene. Germline V lookup: CDR1 MNHEY, CDR2 SMNVEV (reference sequence). The CDR3 is made up of 14 amino acids. Between the trimmed V and J ends, which lost 4 bases and 4 bases, there was a span of 13 bases. This chain's CDR3 is CASSSMEGAYGYTF. In DNA, the CDR3 is TGTGCCAGCAGTTCAATGGAGGGTGCCTATGGCTACACCTTC.

V is TRBV2 and J is TRBJ2-7; possible D gene TRBD2, 6 bases. The V gene's germline CDR1 is SNHLY and CDR2 FYNNEI. V lost 6 bases and J 6 bases, leaving 15 bases between the germline ends. The CDR3 consists of 13 residues. The CDR3 here is CASRRSEGSEQYF. The DNA for the CDR3 is TGTGCCAGCAGACGGTCGGAGGGGAGCGAGCAGTACTTC.

The chain couples TRBV28 to TRBJ2-7, with D perhaps TRBD2 (5 bases). The length of the CDR3 is 15 residues. V shed 6 bases and J shed 2 bases, with 17 bases lying between them. CDR1 is MDHEN and CDR2 is SYDVKM in the germline V gene. CDR3 coding DNA: TGTGCCAGCAGCCTCAGCGGTTTCTCAACCTACGAGCAGTACTTC. This translates into CASSLSGFSTYEQYF.

This clone was counted a single time. The chain carries TRBV6-5 and TRBJ2-5; perhaps TRBD2 as D (5 bases). The ends were cut back, 6 bases at V and 5 bases at J, with 16 bases in the middle. The germline V gene has CDR1 MNHEY and CDR2 SVGAGI. The CDR3 is 14 amino acids. The CDR3 DNA follows: TGTGCCAGCAGATCGGGAAGGGTGAGGGAGACCCAGTACTTC. This gives the protein CASRSGRVRETQYF.

The gene calls are TRBV6-2 or TRBV6-3 and TRBJ2-3; D is ambiguous. The V gene lost 0 bases and the J gene lost 0 bases, with 16 bases spanning the gap. The CDR3 is 18 residues long. Germline V gene sequence: CDR1 MNHEY, CDR2 SVGEGT. CDR3 sequence (DNA): TGTGCCAGCAGTTACTCGATTTCGGTGACACCCAGCACAGATACGCAGTATTTT. Protein: CASSYSISVTPSTDTQYF.

The chain carries TRBV25-1 and TRBJ1-5; tentatively, D is TRBD1 (5 bases). Trimming removed 6 bases at V and 0 bases at J, with 6 bases between. This CDR3 spans 13 amino acids. Germline V gives CDR1 MGHDK, CDR2 SYGVNS. The chain's CDR3 is CASSRDSNQPQHF. The CDR3 bases are TGTGCCAGCAGCAGGGATAGCAATCAGCCCCAGCATTTT. The full variable domain, rest sourced from reference TRBV25-1 and TRBJ1-5, is EADIYQTPRYLVIGTGKKITLECSQTMGHDKMYWYQQDPGMELHLIHYSYGVNSTEKGDLSSESTVSRIRTEHFPLTLESARPSHTSQYLCASSRDSNQPQHFGDGTRLSIL.

This chain uses TRBV18 with TRBJ1-4, with 7 bases aligning to TRBD1. V gave up 0 bases and J gave up 0 bases; unmatched junction bases: 10. CDR3 length: 19 residues. Germline V gene data show CDR1 as KGHSH and CDR2 as LQKENI. The CDR3 bases are TGTGCCAGCTCACCACCTAACCGGGACAGCAGGTCAACTAATGAAAAACTGTTTTTT. Protein sequence: CASSPPNRDSRSTNEKLFF.

A single count supports this clone. V is TRBV11-3 and J is TRBJ2-7; 9 nucleotides line up with TRBD2. V gave up 4 bases and J gave up 6 bases; unmatched junction bases: 13. The CDR3 contains 16 residues. From germline, CDR1 is SGHNT and CDR2 YENEEA. Here the CDR3 DNA reads TGTGCCAGCAGCTCCATAGCGGGAGTCTTTTCTGGCGAGCAGTACTTC. It codes for CASSSIAGVFSGEQYF.

The J gene is TRBJ2-4, the V gene TRBV4-1; 7 bases line up with TRBD2. CDR3 length equals 16 residues. Trimming at V came to 0 bases and at J to 3 bases, leaving 5 bases not matched to a gene. Germline lookup yields CDR1 MGHRA and CDR2 YSYEKL. CDR3 sequence: CASSQEKGGNKNIQYF. The DNA for the CDR3 is TGCGCCAGCAGCCAAGAGAAGGGAGGGAACAAAAACATTCAGTACTTC.

In this sample, this clone turned up once. Distinct nucleotide sequences in the sample also encode this CDR3. The chain is built from TRBV7-2 and TRBJ2-2; TRBD2 matches at 10 bases. V lost 1 base to trimming and J lost 1 base; unmatched junction nucleotides: 0. CDR3 size: 16 residues. CDR1 is SGHTA and CDR2 is FQGNSA in the germline V gene. CDR3 sequence (DNA): TGTGCCAGCAGCTTAGTAGCGGGAGGGAACACCGGGGAGCTGTTTTTT. Protein sequence: CASSLVAGGNTGELFF.

The chain carries TRBV5-6 and TRBJ1-6; 9 nucleotides agree with TRBD1. CDR1 and CDR2 from the germline V gene are SGHDT and YYEEEE. The CDR3 runs to 15 residues. V lost 7 bases and J lost 7; bases outside the gene matches: 9. The chain's CDR3 is CASHRQGVRNSPLHF. CDR3 sequence (DNA): TGTGCCAGCCACCGACAGGGGGTGAGGAATTCACCCCTCCACTTT.

The chain combines TRBV7-3 with TRBJ2-6; possibly TRBD1 for D (6 bases). V lost 3 bases to trimming and J lost 1 base, with 16 bases between them. CDR3 size: 18 residues. CDR1 is SGHTA and CDR2 is FQGTGA in the germline V gene. The CDR3 sequence: CASSFSDRLESGANVLTF. As DNA, the CDR3 is TGTGCCAGCAGCTTCTCCGACAGGTTGGAATCTGGGGCCAACGTCCTGACTTTC.